A single sample is the source of the 30 T cell receptor beta chains below, sequenced in a study of identical twins. TCRdb redid the calling of the 5' RACE reads with MiXCR, one entry per CDR3 protein. The repertoire holds roughly 700,000 distinct CDR3 sequences, over 8.5% seen once, with more than 0.75% in the top ten. This sample also appeared in a second study, on yellow fever vaccine responses in identical twins.

Source material: PBMCs. The receptors derive from a woman aged 18-29 years in good health.

The J gene is TRBJ2-1, the V gene TRBV7-2; 10 bases agree with TRBD2. With 5 bases clipped from V and 11 bases from J, the junction kept 6 bases outside the gene matches. There are 13 residues in the CDR3. Germline V gene lookup returns CDR1 SGHTA and CDR2 FQGNSA. This CDR3 is CASSRGLAYQQFF. CDR3 DNA sequence: TGTGCCAGCAGCAGGGGACTAGCGTACCAGCAGTTCTTC.

The sample holds a few counts of this clonotype. This chain joins TRBV5-1 and TRBJ2-7, with 13 positions matching TRBD2. With V trimmed by 3 bases and J by 7 bases, 10 bases remained unmatched. The germline V gene has CDR1 SGHRS and CDR2 YFSETQ. The CDR3 totals 16 residues. CDR3 region: CASSSTGTSGTGEQYF. The CDR3 nucleotides read TGCGCCAGCAGCTCGACCGGGACTAGCGGGACGGGGGAGCAGTACTTC. Full variable domain (missing parts from reference TRBV5-1 and TRBJ2-7): KAGVTQTPRYLIKTRGQQVTLSCSPISGHRSVSWYQQTPGQGLQFLFEYFSETQRNKGNFPGRFSGRQFSNSRSEMNVSTLELGDSALYLCASSSTGTSGTGEQYFGPGTRLTVT.

This clonotype was observed a handful of times. V and J are TRBV6-5 and TRBJ2-5, with 7 bases fitting TRBD1. Germline V gene lookup returns CDR1 MNHEY and CDR2 SVGAGI. Losses at the gene ends were 0 bases for V and 5 bases for J; bases not matched to a gene: 6. This CDR3 region has 15 residues. CDR3 in amino acids: CASSYSTGTAETQYF. The CDR3 nucleotides are TGTGCCAGCAGTTACTCGACAGGGACAGCCGAGACCCAGTACTTC.

This clonotype was seen more than once but under ten times. The chain employs TRBV19 and TRBJ2-3, with a possible D match to TRBD2 (6 bases). This CDR3 has 17 amino acids. Germline V gene data show CDR1 as LNHDA and CDR2 as SQIVND (reference sequence). Trimming left V 3 bases short and J 5 bases short, with 21 bases between. The CDR3 loop is CASSIWRGPTLEDTQYF. The CDR3 coding sequence is TGTGCCAGTAGTATTTGGAGGGGACCGACATTGGAAGATACGCAGTATTTT.

The gene calls are TRBV12-3 or TRBV12-4 and TRBJ2-1; 9 bases are a match to TRBD2. This CDR3 is built from 14 residues. The junction had 3 bases not matched to a gene; V was cut back by 2 bases and J by 7 bases. Here the CDR3 reads CASSLRTSANEQFF. DNA of the CDR3: TGTGCCAGCAGTTTAAGGACTAGCGCAAATGAGCAGTTCTTC.

This clonotype was counted a few times. J is TRBJ1-1 and V is TRBV10-3; 8 nucleotides match TRBD1. Per the germline V gene, CDR1 is ENHRY and CDR2 is SYGVKD. The CDR3 is 15 amino acids. The junction had 9 bases not matched to a gene; V was cut back by 6 bases and J by 3 bases. In nucleotides, the CDR3 is TGTGCCATCAGGGGGGACAGGAAGGGGGACACTGAAGCTTTCTTT. The encoded protein is CAIRGDRKGDTEAFF.

Ten or more counts support this clonotype. V and J are TRBV5-1 and TRBJ2-3; no definite D call. The CDR3 sequence is 15 residues long. Germline V gives CDR1 SGHRS, CDR2 YFSETQ. V lost 4 bases, J lost 5 bases, and 17 bases lay in between. CDR3 bases: TGCGCCAGCAGCCCAATGGACGCTAGGCGAGATACGCAGTATTTT. This sequence encodes CASSPMDARRDTQYF. The whole variable domain, filled in from reference TRBV5-1 and TRBJ2-3, reads KAGVTQTPRYLIKTRGQQVTLSCSPISGHRSVSWYQQTPGQGLQFLFEYFSETQRNKGNFPGRFSGRQFSNSRSEMNVSTLELGDSALYLCASSPMDARRDTQYFGPGTRLTVL.

The V and J genes are TRBV10-3 and TRBJ2-1, with D possibly matching TRBD1 (7 bases). The CDR3 extends over 14 amino acids. V was cut by 6 bases and J by 7 bases, with 16 bases left in between. Germline-derived CDR1 and CDR2 are ENHRY and SYGVKD. The CDR3 region is CAISRGALDNEQFF. The CDR3 nucleotides are TGTGCCATCAGCAGGGGGGCCCTGGATAATGAGCAGTTCTTC.

This clonotype has ten or more counts. The rearrangement uses TRBV28 and TRBJ2-7; 7 nucleotides agree with TRBD1. Germline CDR1 and CDR2: MDHEN and SYDVKM. Trimming at V came to 7 bases and at J to 4 bases, leaving 10 bases not matched to a gene. The CDR3 runs 14 residues. The DNA of the CDR3 is TGTGCCAGCATTACTTACACAGGGGTTTACGAGCAGTACTTC. Translation: CASITYTGVYEQYF. The whole variable domain, filled in from reference TRBV28 and TRBJ2-7, reads DVKVTQSSRYLVKRTGEKVFLECVQDMDHENMFWYRQDPGLGLRLIYFSYDVKMKEKGDIPEGYSVSREKKERFSLILESASTNQTSMYLCASITYTGVYEQYFGPGTRLTVT.

This clonotype was observed a handful of times. The V call is TRBV5-1, the J call TRBJ2-7, with D possibly matching TRBD2 (5 bases). Germline-derived CDR1 and CDR2 are SGHRS and YFSETQ. This CDR3 contains 13 residues. Trimming took off 4 bases at V and 2 bases at J, with 10 bases between the two ends. The CDR3 coding sequence is TGCGCCAGCAGCCCTGAGGGTACCTACGAGCAGTACTTC. Translation: CASSPEGTYEQYF.

This clonotype came up many times. The rearrangement joins TRBV5-1 to TRBJ2-1; tentatively, D is TRBD1 (5 bases). The CDR3 contains 13 residues. The germline V and J ends were trimmed by 7 bases and 6 bases, with 14 bases remaining between them. CDR1 and CDR2 from the germline V gene are SGHRS and YFSETQ. CDR3 loop: CASSPSRVNEQFF. CDR3 DNA sequence: TGCGCCAGCTCCCCTTCCAGGGTCAATGAGCAGTTCTTC.

CDR3 residues: CSARDGGRASGGISSYEQYF. The CDR3 DNA reads as TGCAGTGCTAGAGATGGGGGTAGGGCTAGCGGGGGGATTAGCTCCTACGAGCAGTACTTC. The chain has TRBV20-1 and TRBJ2-7; 11 bases map to TRBD2. Germline CDR1 is DFQATT and CDR2 is SNEGSKA (reference sequence). With 0 bases clipped from V and 0 bases from J, the junction kept 16 bases outside the gene matches. CDR3 length: 20 amino acids.

The table lists this clonotype with many counts. The chain couples TRBV15 to TRBJ2-1, with a weak D call TRBD1 (6 bases). V lost 4 bases, J lost 5 bases, and 24 bases lay in between. Germline CDR1 is LNHNV and CDR2 is YYDKDF (reference sequence). The CDR3 length is 18 residues. The CDR3 spells CATSTTPHRASPNNEQFF. For the CDR3, the DNA is TGTGCCACCAGCACTACCCCTCACAGGGCTAGCCCTAACAATGAGCAGTTCTTC.

This chain uses TRBV25-1 with TRBJ1-1; the D is unclear. The V gene lost 4 bases and the J gene lost 1 base, with 10 bases spanning the gap. The CDR3 runs to 14 residues. Germline V gene lookup returns CDR1 MGHDK and CDR2 SYGVNS. CDR3 sequence: CASSVGASNTEAFF. Written as DNA, the CDR3 is TGTGCCAGCAGTGTGGGAGCTTCGAACACTGAAGCTTTCTTT.

The genes are TRBV12-5 and TRBJ2-5; 10 bases are a match to TRBD2. The CDR3 is 16 amino acids. J was trimmed by 2 bases and V by 5 bases; bases with no gene match: 8. CDR1 LGHNT and CDR2 FRNRAP come from the germline V gene. The CDR3 loop is CASGPGRAGGQETQYF. Here the CDR3 DNA reads TGTGCTAGTGGTCCAGGGAGAGCGGGAGGGCAAGAGACCCAGTACTTC.

This clonotype was picked up a small number of times. This rearrangement joins TRBV20-1 to TRBJ2-3; TRBD1 is a possible D gene (6 bases). CDR1 and CDR2 from the germline V gene are DFQATT and SNEGSKA (reference sequence). Trimming shortened V by 5 bases and J by 0 bases, and 12 bases separated the two germline ends. CDR3 length: 14 residues. The DNA of the CDR3 is TGCAGTGCTTGGGGGACAAAGAGCACAGATACGCAGTATTTT. Amino acids: CSAWGTKSTDTQYF.

This clonotype was picked up many times. The genes are TRBV28 and TRBJ2-1; 7 bases line up with TRBD2. The CDR3 length is 15 residues. V was pared by 2 bases and J by 5 bases, with 6 bases of the junction left unmatched. CDR1 is MDHEN, CDR2 SYDVKM, per germline. The CDR3 bases are TGTGCCAGCAGTTTAGGGGGGGACTCGCACAATGAGCAGTTCTTC. Its protein product is CASSLGGDSHNEQFF.

The chain combines TRBV20-1 with TRBJ2-7, with D perhaps matching TRBD2 (6 bases). Germline lookup yields CDR1 DFQATT and CDR2 SNEGSKA (reference sequence). The CDR3 contains 14 residues. V was cut by 6 bases and J by 4 bases, with 19 bases left in between. The CDR3 DNA reads as TGCAGTGCCAATGGAGGGTTTTTGGCATACGAGCAGTACTTC. It codes for CSANGGFLAYEQYF.

About this clonotype itself: Mismatch with germline at one junction end may stem from a read error. The rearrangement joins TRBV28 to TRBJ2-6, with D possibly TRBD2 on 5 matching bases. The CDR3 runs to 15 residues. CDR1 and CDR2 (germline): MDHEN, SYDVKM. The CDR3: CDSSLRGSGANVLTF. CDR3 DNA sequence: TGTGACAGCAGTTTAAGAGGGTCTGGGGCCAACGTCCTGACTTTC. Using reference TRBV28 and TRBJ2-6 for the parts outside the CDR3, the full variable domain is DVKVTQSSRYLVKRTGEKVFLECVQDMDHENMFWYRQDPGLGLRLIYFSYDVKMKEKGDIPEGYSVSREKKERFSLILESASTNQTSMYLCDSSLRGSGANVLTFGAGSRLTVL.

This clonotype was detected a few times. V gene TRBV5-1 combines with J gene TRBJ1-2; D not resolved. This CDR3 contains 13 residues. V was clipped by 3 bases and J by 4 bases, with 10 bases between them. Germline CDR1 and CDR2: SGHRS and YFSETQ. The CDR3, as DNA: TGCGCCAGCAGCTCGGACGGAAGCTATGGCTACACCTTC. Translation: CASSSDGSYGYTF.

The table lists this clonotype with a few counts. The chain has TRBV5-1 and TRBJ2-5, with 7 bases identical to TRBD2. In germline, CDR1 is SGHRS, CDR2 YFSETQ. The CDR3 is 18 amino acids. The V segment lost 1 base and the J segment 2 bases; nucleotides outside the gene matches: 14. The CDR3 DNA reads TGCGCCAGCAGCTTGAGACTAAGAGGCGGGGGACCACAAGAGACCCAGTACTTC. This sequence encodes CASSLRLRGGGPQETQYF.

In its sample, this clonotype was seen many times. The chain couples TRBV28 to TRBJ2-7; D is perhaps TRBD1 or TRBD2 (5 bases each). Trimming removed 2 bases at V and 7 bases at J, with 12 bases between. CDR3 length: 13 residues. Germline loops: CDR1 MDHEN, CDR2 SYDVKM. The CDR3 DNA reads TGTGCCAGCAGTTTAGCGGGCCAGGGAGAGCAGTACTTC. It translates to CASSLAGQGEQYF.

The chain carries TRBV3-1 and TRBJ2-4; 8 bases agree with TRBD2. The CDR3 runs to 16 residues. Per the germline V gene, CDR1 is LGHDT and CDR2 is YNNKEL (reference sequence). Trimming at V came to 2 bases and at J to 2 bases, leaving 5 bases not matched to a gene. The CDR3 sequence is CASSQPLAGTKNIQYF. As DNA, the CDR3 is TGTGCCAGCAGCCAACCCTTAGCGGGAACCAAAAACATTCAGTACTTC.

The CDR3 nucleotides read TGCAGTGCTAGAGCGCCGGGGTTGGTTGAGCAGTTCTTC. As protein: CSARAPGLVEQFF. The chain carries TRBV20-1 and TRBJ2-1; a possible D gene is TRBD2 (5 bases). V lost 1 base and J lost 9, with 13 bases in between. In germline, CDR1 is DFQATT, CDR2 SNEGSKA (reference sequence). The CDR3 is 13 amino acids.

This chain links TRBV9 with TRBJ1-1; D possibly corresponds to TRBD1 (6 bases). The CDR3 runs 13 residues. Per germline, CDR1 SGDLS and CDR2 YYNGEE. The ends were cut back, 2 bases at V and 1 base at J, with 6 bases in the middle. CDR3 residues: CASSVDRNTEAFF. In DNA, the CDR3 is TGTGCCAGCAGCGTGGACAGGAACACTGAAGCTTTCTTT. The whole variable domain, filled in from reference TRBV9 and TRBJ1-1, reads DSGVTQTPKHLITATGQRVTLRCSPRSGDLSVYWYQQSLDQGLQFLIQYYNGEERAKGNILERFSAQQFPDLHSELNLSSLELGDSALYFCASSVDRNTEAFFGQGTRLTVV.

This clonotype was counted a few times. This chain uses TRBV4-3 with TRBJ2-6; D gene ambiguous. This CDR3 has 16 residues. Germline V lookup: CDR1 LGHNA, CDR2 YSLEER. The V gene lost 0 bases and the J gene lost 0 bases, with 6 bases spanning the gap. CDR3 bases: TGCGCCAGCAGCCAAGACAGGTACTCTGGGGCCAACGTCCTGACTTTC. Protein sequence: CASSQDRYSGANVLTF.

The rearrangement links TRBV2 to TRBJ1-6; D call uncertain. The length of the CDR3 is 13 residues. Germline values: CDR1 SNHLY, CDR2 FYNNEI. V lost 6 bases and J 9 bases, leaving 12 bases between the germline ends. CDR3 in amino acids: CASSPREGSPLHF. In DNA form, the CDR3 reads TGTGCCAGCAGCCCTCGGGAGGGTTCACCCCTCCACTTT.

This clonotype was detected ten times or more. V usage is TRBV3-1 and J usage is TRBJ2-5; D not certain. The CDR3 runs 14 residues. V was clipped by 0 bases and J by 4 bases, with 9 bases between them. From germline, CDR1 is LGHDT and CDR2 YNNKEL (reference sequence). The CDR3 protein is CASSQDPTVETQYF. The CDR3 nucleotides read TGTGCCAGCAGCCAAGACCCCACTGTAGAGACCCAGTACTTC.

This clonotype has a count of ten or more. This chain joins TRBV10-3 and TRBJ2-2; maybe TRBD1 (5 bases). Trimming cost V 0 bases and J 3 bases, with 14 bases left between them. Looked up from germline, CDR1 is ENHRY and CDR2 is SYGVKD. CDR3 length: 17 amino acids. Written as DNA, the CDR3 is TGTGCCATCAGTGAGTCGGGGCAGGGTATCGACACCGGGGAGCTGTTTTTT. This sequence encodes CAISESGQGIDTGELFF.

This clonotype was seen many times. The chain uses TRBV6-2 or TRBV6-3 and TRBJ2-7; 7 nucleotides align to TRBD1. J lost 4 bases, V lost 4 bases, and 7 bases had no gene match. The CDR3 is made up of 14 amino acids. The germline V gene has CDR1 MNHEY and CDR2 SVGEGT. CDR3 DNA: TGTGCCAGCAGTTTTCCCCTGACAGGGTACGAGCAGTACTTC. Protein product: CASSFPLTGYEQYF.